This T cell receptor beta chain was sequenced during a study of OX40 agonist ivuxolimab in advanced cancers. For context, the study as a whole: Ivuxolimab was an agonistic, fully human IgG2 monoclonal antibody directed against OX40 (CD134), a costimulatory receptor. Intravenous ivuxolimab was administered to patients every 2 weeks at six dose levels: 0.01, 0.1, 0.3, 1.5, 3 and 10 mg/kg. Among the roughly 50 dose-escalation patients, about 19 had hepatocellular carcinoma, roughly 15 melanoma, 9 renal cell carcinoma and 9 head and neck cancer. In the dose-escalation cohort, roughly 80% of patients were male, and the mean age was roughly 60 years, with a range of about 23 to 85. Patients were allowed to have had prior anti-PD-1, anti-PD-L1 or anti-CTLA-4 therapy, and roughly 40% of the dose-escalation patients had been treated with checkpoint inhibitors. Partial responses were achieved by three dose-escalation patients, of whom one had hepatocellular carcinoma and two had cutaneous melanoma. Peripheral TCRbeta sequencing aimed to test whether ivuxolimab altered TCR sequence diversity and caused clonal T-cell expansion. The paper describes the monotherapy dose-escalation part (N ≈ 49 patients) of the phase I trial of ivuxolimab.

Concerning this clone itself: What this receptor recognizes is not known. Nothing much larger sits one base from this clone, and base qualities are not available. Different DNA sequences within this sample yield the same CDR3.

The CDR3 starts with the cysteine, ends with the phenylalanine, and has 14 residues. Only the CDR3 DNA is retained, 42 bases long and in frame from the first base. Sequences SQVTM (CDR1) and ANQGSEA (CDR2) are obtained from the germline V gene. V loses 2 bases at its end and J loses 14 bases; junction bases beyond the gene matches: 10. The trial excluded patients who had a history of autoimmune disease or who were on systemic immunosuppression. Peripheral blood for TCR sequencing was collected from all dose cohorts at baseline, on cycle 4 day 1, and on cycle 7 day 1. The samples were taken from a phase I, first-in-human, multicenter, open-label dose-escalation trial of ivuxolimab. Adults with locally advanced or metastatic melanoma, renal cell carcinoma, hepatocellular carcinoma or head and neck squamous cell carcinoma were enrolled in the trial. Before TCR sequencing, CD4+ and CD8+ T cells were separately sorted from peripheral blood.

Genomic DNA was extracted from sorted cells for sequencing of the TCRbeta CDR3 region. The immunoSEQ Assay was used to sequence the TCRbeta CDR3 regions. Here the immuneACCESS table is served through TCRdb, limited to in-frame sequences with V and J called. Missing clones are a known gap in these copies; in checked studies unresolved V genes cover under half, and the rest lacks a known reason. The sample table contains about 64,000 clones; only one count was recorded for about 80% of them. Roughly 2.1% of the sample is held by the ten biggest clonotypes. What the authors observed across the whole study: Low levels of normalized T-cell clonal expansion were also seen in some patients who did not respond. The antigen specificity of the clonally expanded peripheral T cells was not determined. In partial responders in the 0.1-3.0 mg/kg groups, normalized peripheral clonal expansion was found to be among the lowest, especially among CD8+ T cells. On average, CD8+ T cells showed more expanded clones than CD4+ T cells after ivuxolimab. At doses of 0.1 to 3.0 mg/kg, clonal expansion of both CD4+ and CD8+ blood T cells was observed from baseline to week 6.

Sequencing was performed on CD4+ or CD8+ T cells sorted from blood, taken in a trial of the OX40 agonist ivuxolimab. This receptor was identified in an adult with an advanced solid tumor such as melanoma, head and neck, liver or kidney cancer. The rearrangement joined TRBV29-1 to TRBJ2-1; 12 bases in the junction line up with TRBD2. For the CDR3, the sequence is CSVEWGLAGGPKFF. The DNA sequence reads TGCAGCGTTGAATGGGGGCTAGCGGGGGGGCCTAAGTTCTTC.